This TCR beta chain was captured in a study of human T cells and chemical hapten exposure. CDR1 is SQVTM, CDR2 ANQGSEA, per germline. Deletions cut 6 bases from V and 1 base from J, with 9 bases between. The CDR3 extends over 12 amino acids. TCRdb ran MiXCR on the RACE reads and lists one entry per CDR3 protein. The sample shows 250,000 or so distinct CDR3 sequences, almost 8% of them seen only once. A few counts support this clonotype. Time point in this sample: pre-sensitization, week 0. Indicated treatment: therapeutic diphenylcyclopropenone sensitization with weekly scalp DPC. The sequencing used whole blood, collected in connection with sensitization to the hapten diphenylcyclopropenone (DPC). The V gene is TRBV29-1, the J gene TRBJ1-1; tentative D call: TRBD1 (6 bases). This clonotype originated in a young man with alopecia areata. Some clones in this sample may be carry-over from other donors' samples. The CDR3 protein is CSVGQTNTEAFF. CDR3 nucleotides: TGCAGCGTAGGACAGACGAACACTGAAGCTTTCTTT. Full variable domain (remainder filled in from reference TRBV29-1 and TRBJ1-1): SAVISQKPSRDICQRGTSLTIQCQVDSQVTMMFWYRQQPGQSLTLIATANQGSEATYESGFVIDKFPISRPNLTFSTLTVSNMSPEDSSIYLCSVGQTNTEAFFGQGTRLTVV.